A selection of T cell receptor beta chains follows, all from one sample in a study of blood T cell repertoires in COVID-19. Here immunoSEQ multiplex PCR was the method, and the copy in TCRdb shows in-frame clones only, minus some. The sample has under 250,000 clones; about 79% are singletons. Input material: peripheral blood. The receptors come from a man older than 75 with acute or convalescent COVID-19. Both conserved end residues are part of each CDR3. The D gene is left open where the match is weak. Not all rows give a size; the values are once, few, many and, for expanded clones, a class.

>TRBJ1-1|NA|TRBV6-5|TRBD1
CASRRDSSNTEAFF
TGTGCCAGCAGGAGGGACAGCTCGAACACTGAAGCTTTCTTT
>TRBJ2-7|NA|TRBV5-1|TRBD2
CASSSRYTSGSRYEQYF
TGCGCCAGCAGCTCGAGATACACTAGCGGGAGCAGGTACGAGCAGTACTTC
>TRBJ2-5|NA|TRBV19|TRBD1
CASTPDRTPKTQYF
TGTGCCAGTACCCCGGACAGGACCCCCAAGACCCAGTACTTC
>TRBJ1-3|NA|TRBV19|NA
CASSNTPDSSGNTIYF
TGTGCCAGTAGTAACACACCGGACAGCTCTGGAAACACCATATATTTT
>TRBJ1-2|NA|TRBV2|NA
CARSQGAAYYGYTF
TGTGCCCGAAGTCAGGGTGCCGCCTACTATGGCTACACCTTC
>TRBJ1-1|NA|TRBV7-2|NA
CASSRGSGGGNTEAFF
TGTGCCAGCAGCCGTGGGTCGGGGGGCGGAAACACTGAAGCTTTCTTT
>TRBJ2-7|NA|TRBV19|TRBD1
CASSHPGGPSYEQYF
TGTGCCAGTAGTCACCCAGGGGGACCCTCCTACGAGCAGTACTTC
>TRBJ1-2|NA|TRBV6-1|TRBD1
CASSEGTDLNGYTF
TGTGCCAGCAGTGAGGGGACAGATTTGAATGGCTACACCTTC
>TRBJ2-7|few|TRBV7-2|TRBD1
CASSSTGGGYEQYF
TGTGCCAGCAGCTCGACAGGGGGCGGCTACGAGCAGTACTTC
>TRBJ1-3|NA|TRBV3-1/TRBV3-2|TRBD1
CASSQLYPGGRSGNTIYF
TGTGCCAGCAGCCAACTCTATCCAGGGGGGCGCTCTGGAAACACCATATATTTT
>TRBJ1-3|NA|TRBV18|TRBD1
CASSPRQGSSGNTIYF
TGTGCCAGCTCACCTCGACAGGGGTCCTCTGGAAACACCATATATTTT
>TRBJ2-3|NA|TRBV7-2|TRBD2
CASSLLPPSGSPNTQYF
TGTGCCAGCAGCTTACTTCCCCCTAGCGGGAGTCCAAATACGCAGTATTTT
>TRBJ1-1|NA|TRBV29-1|TRBD1
CSVDRGTEAFF
TGCAGCGTAGACAGGGGTACTGAAGCTTTCTTT
>TRBJ2-3|NA|TRBV7-2|NA
CASSPLLSTDTQYF
TGTGCCAGCAGCCCCCTGTTAAGCACAGATACGCAGTATTTT
>TRBJ2-3|NA|TRBV6-5|NA
CASRGTTDTQYF
TGTGCCAGCCGAGGGACAACAGATACGCAGTATTTT